This T cell receptor beta chain was sequenced for a study of CD8 T cells in Susac syndrome. CDR3 length: 15 residues. Trimming at V came to 3 bases and at J to 6 bases, leaving 7 bases not matched to a gene. Germline-derived CDR1 and CDR2 are MNHEY and SVGEGT. An amount of RNA that ranged from roughly 0.45 to 1 ug was reverse transcribed with random hexamers. Amplification of TCR beta CDR3 used immunoSEQ multiplex PCR across 54 Vbeta and 13 Jbeta. TCRdb reprocessed the immunoSEQ multiplex PCR reads via MiXCR and lists one record per CDR3 protein. The sample consists of some 170,000 distinct CDR3 sequences, roughly 94% of them appearing once. Purification of the CD8+ and CD4+ T cells relied on negative isolation, and TEMRA cells underwent FACS enrichment.

The sample consisted of CD4+ T cells from PBMCs. The gene calls are TRBV6-2 or TRBV6-3 and TRBJ2-1; 8 nucleotides agree with TRBD2. This TCR was recovered from a human donor with multiple sclerosis. CDR3 amino acids: CASSYLAGWGNEQFF. Written as DNA, the CDR3 is TGTGCCAGCAGTTATTTAGCGGGGTGGGGCAATGAGCAGTTCTTC.